This is a list of T cell receptor beta chains from one sample in a study of graft-versus-host responses after intestinal transplantation. Their antigens remain unidentified. Here immunoSEQ multiplex PCR was the method, and the copy in TCRdb shows in-frame clones only, minus some. The table includes about 99,000 clones, 85% to 95% detected once. Sample: unstimulated CD8+ T cells sorted from spleen or lymph node cells, taken before transplant. All receptors come from a human donor who was the organ donor for an intestinal transplant. The CDR3 runs from the conserved cysteine through the conserved F or W. A D gene is named only where the DNA matches it firmly. A row's size may be missing; if present it is once, few, many or a size class.

NA	TRBV10-3	NA	TRBJ2-7	TGTGCCATCAGTGTCCGTGCGGGAACTAGATACGAGCAGTACTTC	CAISVRAGTRYEQYF
NA	TRBV27	once	TRBJ1-5	TGTGCCAGCAGTTTAGTCGCAGGGTTGCGCAATCAGCCCCAGCATTTT	CASSLVAGLRNQPQHF
NA	TRBV30	NA	TRBJ2-1	TGCGCCTGGAGTGGGGTAGCGCAAGAATACAATGAGCAGTTCTTC	CAWSGVAQEYNEQFF
NA	TRBV27	NA	TRBJ2-2	TGTGCCAGCAGTTTACAATGGGGGGAGAACACCGGGGAGCTGTTTTTT	CASSLQWGENTGELFF
NA	TRBV10-3	NA	TRBJ2-1	TGTGCCACATCGCGATTTGGGGGGAGGTACAATGAGCAGTTCTTC	CATSRFGGRYNEQFF
TRBD1	TRBV13	NA	TRBJ1-6	TGTGCCAGCAGCTTAGCCAGGGGGATCCTCGGTTCACCCCTCCACTTT	CASSLARGILGSPLHF
NA	TRBV28	NA	TRBJ1-1	TGTGCCAGCAGTTTCGGGAAGAGTGAAGCTTTCTTT	CASSFGKSEAFF
NA	TRBV28	NA	TRBJ1-2	TGTGCCAGCAGTTTGGTCGGGACTAACTATGGCTACACCTTC	CASSLVGTNYGYTF
TRBD2	TRBV6-5	once	TRBJ2-1	TGTGCCAGCAGTCAAGGACTAGCGGGAGGGGGTGAGCAGTTCTTC	CASSQGLAGGGEQFF
NA	TRBV28	NA	TRBJ2-7	TGTGCCAGCAGTCTCTGGCCCTACGAGCAGTACTTC	CASSLWPYEQYF
TRBD2	TRBV9	NA	TRBJ2-3	TGTGCCAGCAGCGGACCGGGACTAGCGCCTACAGATACGCAGTATTTT	CASSGPGLAPTDTQYF
NA	TRBV5-1	NA	TRBJ2-7	TGCGCCAGCAGTAGCGCCAGCAGCTACGAGCAGTACTTC	CASSSASSYEQYF
NA	TRBV10-3	NA	TRBJ2-5	TGTGCCATCAGTGATCAGGGTAACGGAGAGACCCAGTACTTC	CAISDQGNGETQYF
NA	TRBV7-8	NA	TRBJ1-5	TGTGCCAGCAGCTTAGTTTCTGGGAGGGGCAATCAGCCCCAGCATTTT	CASSLVSGRGNQPQHF
TRBD2	TRBV29-1	NA	TRBJ2-3	TGCAGCGTGGAGGGGACTAGCCTAGATACGCAGTATTTT	CSVEGTSLDTQYF
TRBD1	TRBV14	NA	TRBJ2-7	TGTGCCAGCAGCCAAGAGGGTGGGACAGGTTGGTCCCTCTACGAGCAGTACTTC	CASSQEGGTGWSLYEQYF
TRBD1	TRBV4-1	NA	TRBJ1-2	TGCGCCAGCAGCCAAACCCCATGGGACAGAACCCCCTATGGCTACACCTTC	CASSQTPWDRTPYGYTF
NA	TRBV30	NA	TRBJ1-6	TGTGCCTGGACTCAGGGGATTCTTAATAATTCACCCCTCCACTTT	CAWTQGILNNSPLHF
NA	TRBV28	NA	TRBJ2-7	TGTGCCAGCAGTTATGACAGTGGCTACGAGCAGTACTTC	CASSYDSGYEQYF
TRBD2	TRBV28	once	TRBJ2-7	TGTGCCAGCAGCTTCAGCGGGATTGTGAGCGAGCAGTACTTC	CASSFSGIVSEQYF
NA	TRBV5-1	NA	TRBJ1-2	TGCGCCAGCAGCTCACATTACAGGGCCTACTATGGCTACACCTTC	CASSSHYRAYYGYTF
NA	TRBV4-1	NA	TRBJ1-5	TGCGCCAGCAGCCAAGTAGGAGTGGGCAATCAGCCCCAGCATTTT	CASSQVGVGNQPQHF
NA	TRBV2	NA	TRBJ1-6	TGTGCCAGCAGTGAAAGCGTACTGGAGTTAAATTCACCCCTCCACTTT	CASSESVLELNSPLHF
NA	TRBV5-6	NA	TRBJ1-4	TGTGCCAGCAGCTTTGGGGCAGGTTTAGCAGCAACTAATGAAAAACTGTTTTTT	CASSFGAGLAATNEKLFF
TRBD2	TRBV2	NA	TRBJ2-1	TGTGCCAGCAATACCGGGACTAGTAACTACAATGAGCAGTTCTTC	CASNTGTSNYNEQFF
TRBD2	TRBV4-1	NA	TRBJ2-1	TGCGCCAGCAGCGTATCCGGGACTAGCGGGGGGTTCGGTGAGCAGTTCTTC	CASSVSGTSGGFGEQFF
TRBD2	TRBV27	NA	TRBJ2-7	TGTGCCAGCAGTACTAGCGGGGGGTTCTACGAGCAGTACTTC	CASSTSGGFYEQYF
NA	TRBV4-1	NA	TRBJ2-2	TGCGCCAGCAGCCACACTAGCATCCCCACCGGGGAGCTGTTTTTT	CASSHTSIPTGELFF
TRBD2	TRBV19	NA	TRBJ2-3	TGTGCCAGTAGTATCGGGACTAGCCGCACAGATACGCAGTATTTT	CASSIGTSRTDTQYF
TRBD1	TRBV13	NA	TRBJ2-1	TGTGCCAGCAGGCTCCGCGGGACAGGGATGTATGAGCAGTTCTTC	CASRLRGTGMYEQFF
NA	TRBV28	NA	TRBJ2-5	TGTGCCAGCAGCCCGACAGTTGGGTACCAAGAGACCCAGTACTTC	CASSPTVGYQETQYF
TRBD1	TRBV13	NA	TRBJ2-4	TGTGCCAGCAGCGCGCCGGGACAGGGTGCCAAAAACATTCAGTACTTC	CASSAPGQGAKNIQYF
NA	TRBV9	NA	TRBJ2-4	TGTGCCAGCAGCGTAGCTTCTAGCGCGGCGGACATTCAGTACTTC	CASSVASSAADIQYF
NA	TRBV6-1	once	TRBJ2-2	TGTGCCTACGGGGGTTTCCAAGGGGAGCTGTTTTTT	CAYGGFQGELFF
NA	TRBV13	NA	TRBJ2-7	TGTGCCAGCAGCTTTAAATACGAGCAGTACTTC	CASSFKYEQYF
NA	TRBV28	NA	TRBJ2-2	TGTGCCAGCAGTACTCGGGACTTTGCGAACACCGGGGAGCTGTTTTTT	CASSTRDFANTGELFF
TRBD1	TRBV30	NA	TRBJ2-7	TGTGCCTGGAACACAGGGGTAACCTACGAGCAGTACTTC	CAWNTGVTYEQYF
NA	TRBV5-5	NA	TRBJ2-7	TGTGCCAGCAGCTTTCGGTGGCAGGGAACCTACGAGCAGTACTTC	CASSFRWQGTYEQYF